A selection of T cell receptor beta chains follows, all from one sample in a study of cytomegalovirus exposure and HLA in healthy donors. TCRdb's table, derived via immunoSEQ multiplex PCR, lists solely in-frame clones and lacks some. The sample has 250,000 to 350,000 clones, approximately 90% seen once. The sequencing sample was made of PBMCs. The source is a man aged 35-49 years in good health and CMV-seropositive. CDR3s include the opening cysteine and the closing phenylalanine or tryptophan. The order of the fields is CDR3 DNA, CDR3 protein, CDR3 length, clone size, V gene, D gene, J gene. The D gene is left open where the match is weak. Clone size is stated in some rows and not others, as once, few, many or a class when expanded.

cdr3_nt: TGTGCCAGCAGCCCCCGTACCTACGAGCAGTACTTC; cdr3_aa: CASSPRTYEQYF; cdr3_length: 12; clone_size: -; v_call: TRBV7-8; d_call: -; j_call: TRBJ2-7
cdr3_nt: TGTGCCAGCAGCTCAGGGGGCGCGGCGTATGGCTACACCTTC; cdr3_aa: CASSSGGAAYGYTF; cdr3_length: 14; clone_size: -; v_call: TRBV14; d_call: TRBD1; j_call: TRBJ1-2
cdr3_nt: TGCGCCAGCAGCCATGACACCCCAGGGGCAGAGCAGTACTTC; cdr3_aa: CASSHDTPGAEQYF; cdr3_length: 14; clone_size: -; v_call: TRBV4-3; d_call: -; j_call: TRBJ2-7
cdr3_nt: TGTGCCAGCAGCTTACTGAGCGGTGGGGGGGATTATGGCTACACCTTC; cdr3_aa: CASSLLSGGGDYGYTF; cdr3_length: 16; clone_size: -; v_call: TRBV7-9; d_call: -; j_call: TRBJ1-2
cdr3_nt: TGTGCCAGTAGTATTAACGGCAGGGGCTACGAGCAGTACTTC; cdr3_aa: CASSINGRGYEQYF; cdr3_length: 14; clone_size: -; v_call: TRBV19; d_call: -; j_call: TRBJ2-7
cdr3_nt: TGTGCCAGCAGTATAGGGTCAACAGGGTACAATGAGCAGTTCTTC; cdr3_aa: CASSIGSTGYNEQFF; cdr3_length: 15; clone_size: -; v_call: TRBV28; d_call: -; j_call: TRBJ2-1
cdr3_nt: TGTGCCAGCACCGGACACGTTAATGAAAAACTGTTTTTT; cdr3_aa: CASTGHVNEKLFF; cdr3_length: 13; clone_size: -; v_call: TRBV6-1; d_call: -; j_call: TRBJ1-4
cdr3_nt: TGCGCCAGCAGCTTGACTAGGAGCTCCTACAATGAGCAGTTCTTC; cdr3_aa: CASSLTRSSYNEQFF; cdr3_length: 15; clone_size: -; v_call: TRBV5-1; d_call: -; j_call: TRBJ2-1
cdr3_nt: TGCGCCAGCAGTGAGTTGCGGGGGGCAACAGATACGCAGTATTTT; cdr3_aa: CASSELRGATDTQYF; cdr3_length: 15; clone_size: -; v_call: TRBV10-1; d_call: TRBD2; j_call: TRBJ2-3
cdr3_nt: TGTGCCAGTAGGGATTACCCCGACTCATCCTACGAGCAGTACTTC; cdr3_aa: CASRDYPDSSYEQYF; cdr3_length: 15; clone_size: -; v_call: TRBV19; d_call: -; j_call: TRBJ2-7
cdr3_nt: TGTGCCAGCAGAACAGGGGCCCTTGAAGCTTTCTTT; cdr3_aa: CASRTGALEAFF; cdr3_length: 12; clone_size: -; v_call: TRBV6-1; d_call: TRBD1; j_call: TRBJ1-1
cdr3_nt: TGCAGCGTTGCGCCCCCAGGGGCGTGGGAATTTAACACTGAAGCTTTCTTT; cdr3_aa: CSVAPPGAWEFNTEAFF; cdr3_length: 17; clone_size: -; v_call: TRBV29-1; d_call: -; j_call: TRBJ1-1
cdr3_nt: TGTGCCAGCAGCTCTTCCGGGACAGACTACAATGAGCAGTTCTTC; cdr3_aa: CASSSSGTDYNEQFF; cdr3_length: 15; clone_size: -; v_call: TRBV9; d_call: TRBD1; j_call: TRBJ2-1
cdr3_nt: TGTGCCAGCAGCTTAGGGTACCCGGGACAGAACACTGAAGCTTTCTTT; cdr3_aa: CASSLGYPGQNTEAFF; cdr3_length: 16; clone_size: -; v_call: TRBV7-9; d_call: -; j_call: TRBJ1-1
cdr3_nt: TGTGCCAGCAGCCAAGTTCGGACTAGCGGGAGGCTCGGGGTCGGGGAGCTGTTTTTT; cdr3_aa: CASSQVRTSGRLGVGELFF; cdr3_length: 19; clone_size: -; v_call: TRBV14; d_call: TRBD2; j_call: TRBJ2-2
cdr3_nt: TGTGCCACCAGCAGAGATAGAGAGAATAGCAATCAGCCCCAGCATTTT; cdr3_aa: CATSRDRENSNQPQHF; cdr3_length: 16; clone_size: -; v_call: TRBV15; d_call: -; j_call: TRBJ1-5
cdr3_nt: TGTGCCATCAGTGAAGGACAGGGTTTTGCTGAAGCTTTCTTT; cdr3_aa: CAISEGQGFAEAFF; cdr3_length: 14; clone_size: -; v_call: TRBV10-3; d_call: TRBD1; j_call: TRBJ1-1
cdr3_nt: TGTGCCAGCAGCCACTTAGGGACTAGCGGGAGGTTCTACGAGCAGTACTTC; cdr3_aa: CASSHLGTSGRFYEQYF; cdr3_length: 17; clone_size: -; v_call: TRBV4-2; d_call: TRBD2; j_call: TRBJ2-7
cdr3_nt: TGTGCCAGCAGCACTCCCCTAGGGAGCGGGAGGTCCGCCGGGGAGCTGTTTTTT; cdr3_aa: CASSTPLGSGRSAGELFF; cdr3_length: 18; clone_size: -; v_call: TRBV9; d_call: TRBD2; j_call: TRBJ2-2
cdr3_nt: TGTGCTAGCAGCCCCGGACTAGCGGGGAGGGAGACCCAGTACTTC; cdr3_aa: CASSPGLAGRETQYF; cdr3_length: 15; clone_size: -; v_call: TRBV7-7; d_call: TRBD2; j_call: TRBJ2-5
cdr3_nt: TGCGCCAGCACCTTGGTGGCTAAGGGGGTATCAGATACGCAGTATTTT; cdr3_aa: CASTLVAKGVSDTQYF; cdr3_length: 16; clone_size: -; v_call: TRBV5-1; d_call: -; j_call: TRBJ2-3
cdr3_nt: TGCGCCAGCAGCTTGGGTCTAGCGGGTACCTTACAAGAGACCCAGTACTTC; cdr3_aa: CASSLGLAGTLQETQYF; cdr3_length: 17; clone_size: -; v_call: TRBV5-1; d_call: TRBD2; j_call: TRBJ2-5
cdr3_nt: TGTGCCAGCAGCTTTAGGGCGGGCCAAGAGACCCAGTACTTC; cdr3_aa: CASSFRAGQETQYF; cdr3_length: 14; clone_size: -; v_call: TRBV7-3; d_call: -; j_call: TRBJ2-5
cdr3_nt: TGTGCCAGCAGCCTAACTAGCGGTCCTTACAATGAGCAGTTCTTC; cdr3_aa: CASSLTSGPYNEQFF; cdr3_length: 15; clone_size: -; v_call: TRBV7-3; d_call: TRBD2; j_call: TRBJ2-1
cdr3_nt: TGTGCCAGCAGCTTAGCCCGGGACAGCGACTATGGCTACACCTTC; cdr3_aa: CASSLARDSDYGYTF; cdr3_length: 15; clone_size: once; v_call: TRBV7-6; d_call: TRBD1; j_call: TRBJ1-2
cdr3_nt: TGTGCCAGTAGTATAGATCTCGCGGATGAGCAGTTCTTC; cdr3_aa: CASSIDLADEQFF; cdr3_length: 13; clone_size: -; v_call: TRBV19; d_call: -; j_call: TRBJ2-1
cdr3_nt: TGCAGCGTTGAAGTGGGCGGGGGGGACACTGAAGCTTTCTTT; cdr3_aa: CSVEVGGGDTEAFF; cdr3_length: 14; clone_size: -; v_call: TRBV29-1; d_call: -; j_call: TRBJ1-1
cdr3_nt: TGCGCCAGCAGAGCGGGCTCGGGGACCGGGGAGCTGTTTTTT; cdr3_aa: CASRAGSGTGELFF; cdr3_length: 14; clone_size: -; v_call: TRBV5-1; d_call: -; j_call: TRBJ2-2
cdr3_nt: TGTGCCAGCAGTGACAGTTTGTCCACAGATACGCAGTATTTT; cdr3_aa: CASSDSLSTDTQYF; cdr3_length: 14; clone_size: -; v_call: TRBV2; d_call: -; j_call: TRBJ2-3
cdr3_nt: TGTGCCAGCAGTGCTACAACCGGGACAGGGCAAGGCTACACCTTC; cdr3_aa: CASSATTGTGQGYTF; cdr3_length: 15; clone_size: -; v_call: TRBV9; d_call: TRBD1; j_call: TRBJ1-2
cdr3_nt: TGTGCCTGGAGCTTAGGGACAGGGGGTTTCACCTACGAGCAGTACTTC; cdr3_aa: CAWSLGTGGFTYEQYF; cdr3_length: 16; clone_size: -; v_call: TRBV30; d_call: TRBD1; j_call: TRBJ2-7
cdr3_nt: TGCGCCAGCAGCCAGGGACAGGGGTCTTCCAATGAGCAGTTCTTC; cdr3_aa: CASSQGQGSSNEQFF; cdr3_length: 15; clone_size: -; v_call: TRBV4-1; d_call: TRBD1; j_call: TRBJ2-1
cdr3_nt: TGTGCCAGCAGCTCACAGGGAGGGGAGCTGTTTTTT; cdr3_aa: CASSSQGGELFF; cdr3_length: 12; clone_size: -; v_call: TRBV7-9; d_call: -; j_call: TRBJ2-2
cdr3_nt: TGTGCCAGTAGTATTGCCGTGGGGACAGCCGCCTACGAGCAGTACTTC; cdr3_aa: CASSIAVGTAAYEQYF; cdr3_length: 16; clone_size: -; v_call: TRBV19; d_call: TRBD1; j_call: TRBJ2-7
cdr3_nt: TGTGCCAGCACAGGGATAGGGGAGGATGGCTACACCTTC; cdr3_aa: CASTGIGEDGYTF; cdr3_length: 13; clone_size: -; v_call: TRBV7-9; d_call: -; j_call: TRBJ1-2
cdr3_nt: TGTGCTAGCAGCTTCCCCGGACTAGCCTTCTACAATGAGCAGTTCTTC; cdr3_aa: CASSFPGLAFYNEQFF; cdr3_length: 16; clone_size: -; v_call: TRBV7-7; d_call: TRBD2; j_call: TRBJ2-1
cdr3_nt: TGTGCCAGCAGCTTCGGGTTTAGAGATACGCAGTATTTT; cdr3_aa: CASSFGFRDTQYF; cdr3_length: 13; clone_size: -; v_call: TRBV11-3; d_call: -; j_call: TRBJ2-3
cdr3_nt: TGTTCCAGCAGCTTTGCAGGAACTGGAAACACCATATATTTT; cdr3_aa: CSSSFAGTGNTIYF; cdr3_length: 14; clone_size: -; v_call: TRBV7-9; d_call: -; j_call: TRBJ1-3
cdr3_nt: TGTGCTAGTGGTTTGGAAAGACAGCTCCCGACTGAAGCTTTCTTT; cdr3_aa: CASGLERQLPTEAFF; cdr3_length: 15; clone_size: -; v_call: TRBV12-5; d_call: -; j_call: TRBJ1-1
cdr3_nt: TGTGCCAGCAGCTTAGCGGCCTTAACCTACGAGCAGTACTTC; cdr3_aa: CASSLAALTYEQYF; cdr3_length: 14; clone_size: -; v_call: TRBV7-2; d_call: -; j_call: TRBJ2-7
cdr3_nt: TGCAGCGTTGCTGGCGGGAATAGTGAGCAGTTCTTC; cdr3_aa: CSVAGGNSEQFF; cdr3_length: 12; clone_size: once; v_call: TRBV29-1; d_call: -; j_call: TRBJ2-1
cdr3_nt: TGTGCCAGCAGCTTAACGTTCGGCTCTGGGGCCAACGTCCTGACTTTC; cdr3_aa: CASSLTFGSGANVLTF; cdr3_length: 16; clone_size: -; v_call: TRBV7-3; d_call: -; j_call: TRBJ2-6
cdr3_nt: TGTGCCTGGAGTGTAATTGGGGGGGCCGAGGAAAAACTGTTTTTT; cdr3_aa: CAWSVIGGAEEKLFF; cdr3_length: 15; clone_size: -; v_call: TRBV30; d_call: -; j_call: TRBJ1-4
cdr3_nt: TGTGCCAGCACCGTTCCAGGGATGTTAGACACCATATATTTT; cdr3_aa: CASTVPGMLDTIYF; cdr3_length: 14; clone_size: -; v_call: TRBV28; d_call: -; j_call: TRBJ1-3
cdr3_nt: TGTGCCAGCAGGCCCAGGGGAAGCAATCAGCCCCAGCATTTT; cdr3_aa: CASRPRGSNQPQHF; cdr3_length: 14; clone_size: -; v_call: TRBV6-5; d_call: -; j_call: TRBJ1-5
cdr3_nt: TGTGCCTGGAGTGTAGGGCAGGGTAATCAGCCCCAGCATTTT; cdr3_aa: CAWSVGQGNQPQHF; cdr3_length: 14; clone_size: -; v_call: TRBV30; d_call: -; j_call: TRBJ1-5
cdr3_nt: TGTGCCAGCAGCCAGGACTGGGCTGAAGCTTTCTTT; cdr3_aa: CASSQDWAEAFF; cdr3_length: 12; clone_size: few; v_call: TRBV6-5; d_call: -; j_call: TRBJ1-1
cdr3_nt: TGTTCCAGCAGCTTCACTCAAGATGGCTACACCTTC; cdr3_aa: CSSSFTQDGYTF; cdr3_length: 12; clone_size: -; v_call: TRBV7-9; d_call: -; j_call: TRBJ1-2
cdr3_nt: TGCAGCGTTGATGGGCCCACCGGGGAGCTGTTTTTT; cdr3_aa: CSVDGPTGELFF; cdr3_length: 12; clone_size: -; v_call: TRBV29-1; d_call: -; j_call: TRBJ2-2